A single sample is the source of the 11 T cell receptor beta chains below, sequenced in a study of blood T cell repertoires in COVID-19. Assay used: immunoSEQ multiplex PCR; TCRdb lists only in-frame clones, some missing. Counted here are more than 250,000 clones, approximately 86% occurring once; the ten biggest clones make up approximately 2.5%. Sequencing was done on a sample of PBMCs or T cells enriched from blood (not recorded which). The receptors here all came from a woman between 18 and 29 years old who had recovered from COVID-19.

The chain carries TRBV7-9 and TRBJ2-1; 9 bases line up with TRBD2. The CDR3 is made up of 17 amino acids. V lost 5 bases to trimming and J lost 6 bases; unmatched junction nucleotides: 14. Germline lookup yields CDR1 SEHNR and CDR2 FQNEAQ (reference sequence). The CDR3 reads CASSPRGSGSGANEQFF. The CDR3 DNA follows: TGTGCCAGCAGCCCACGGGGTAGCGGGAGTGGGGCCAATGAGCAGTTCTTC.

This chain uses TRBV18 with TRBJ2-5; TRBD1 aligns across 9 bases. The CDR3 loop spans 15 amino acids. The germline gives CDR1 KGHSH, CDR2 LQKENI. Trimming removed 2 bases from V and 5 bases from J; junction bases left unmatched: 6. CDR3 amino acids: CASSPGDRVDETQYF. In DNA, the CDR3 is TGTGCCAGCTCACCAGGGGACAGGGTCGACGAGACCCAGTACTTC.

V and J are TRBV5-1 and TRBJ2-7; maybe TRBD2 (6 bases). Germline loops: CDR1 SGHRS, CDR2 YFSETQ. The CDR3 runs 13 residues. V was clipped by 3 bases and J by 1 base, with 8 bases between them. As DNA, the CDR3 is TGCGCCAGCAGCTGGGGGGAATCCTACGAGCAGTACTTC. Protein product: CASSWGESYEQYF.

This clone came up a few times. The chain is built from TRBV10-3 and TRBJ2-1; 7 nucleotides align to TRBD2. Germline-derived CDR1 and CDR2 are ENHRY and SYGVKD. V was pared by 3 bases and J by 7 bases, with 12 bases of the junction left unmatched. The CDR3 has 16 residues. The CDR3 DNA reads as TGTGCCATCAGTGATAGTCAGCGGGACGGACGTAATGAGCAGTTCTTC. The encoded protein is CAISDSQRDGRNEQFF.

The chain is built from TRBV5-4 and TRBJ2-5; 11 nucleotides agree with TRBD2. V lost 7 bases to trimming and J lost 4 bases; unmatched junction nucleotides: 12. The V gene's germline CDR1 is SGHNT and CDR2 YYREEE (reference sequence). This CDR3 has 16 amino acids. The DNA for the CDR3 is TGTGCCAGCTCACTCCCCCTAGCGGGAGGAGCAGAGACCCAGTACTTC. Translated, it gives CASSLPLAGGAETQYF.

CDR3 in DNA: TGTGCCAGCAGCTCAAAGCGGACAGGGGGCGCCGGTACTGAAGCTTTCTTT. Its translation is CASSSKRTGGAGTEAFF. The genes are TRBV5-4 and TRBJ1-1; 11 bases line up with TRBD1. The CDR3 spans 17 residues. J lost 5 bases, V lost 3 bases, and 12 bases had no gene match. The germline CDR1 and CDR2 sequences are SGHNT and YYREEE (reference sequence).

The gene calls are TRBV30 and TRBJ2-1; 12 bases are shared with TRBD1. The J segment lost 5 bases and the V segment lost 4 bases, leaving 3 bases of the junction unmatched. This CDR3 has 14 amino acids. Germline-derived CDR1 and CDR2 are GTSNPN and SVGIG (reference sequence). The CDR3 nucleotides read TGTGCCTGGAACCGGGACAGGGGGCACAATGAGCAGTTCTTC. Translating it yields CAWNRDRGHNEQFF.

V and J are TRBV4-1 and TRBJ1-1; D unresolved. V was cut by 0 bases and J by 8 bases, with 10 bases left in between. Germline-derived CDR1 and CDR2 are MGHRA and YSYEKL. The CDR3 totals 13 residues. The CDR3 DNA sequence: TGCGCCAGCAGCCAAGAAGAGGATTCAGAAGCTTTCTTT. It yields the protein CASSQEEDSEAFF.

The rearrangement uses TRBV7-9 and TRBJ1-6; D is undetermined. The CDR3 extends over 12 amino acids. Trimming took off 5 bases at V and 7 bases at J, with 6 bases between the two ends. Germline values: CDR1 SEHNR, CDR2 FQNEAQ (reference sequence). The CDR3 here is CASSRQNSPLHF. The CDR3 bases are TGTGCCAGCAGCCGACAAAATTCACCCCTCCACTTT.

The chain is built from TRBV10-3 and TRBJ1-1, with D uncertain. The CDR3 contains 14 residues. Per germline, CDR1 ENHRY and CDR2 SYGVKD. Trimming removed 7 bases from V and 4 bases from J, with 16 bases in between. CDR3 in amino acids: CAITPRPESTEAFF. The CDR3 DNA reads as TGTGCCATCACCCCGAGGCCCGAGAGCACTGAAGCTTTCTTT.

The J gene is TRBJ2-3, the V gene TRBV4-2; D perhaps matches TRBD2 (6 bases). CDR1 LGHNA and CDR2 YNFKEQ come from the germline V gene. CDR3 length: 16 amino acids. V lost 1 base and J 0 bases, leaving 11 bases between the germline ends. CDR3 residues: CASSQVAGFSTDTQYF. In DNA form, the CDR3 reads TGTGCCAGCAGCCAAGTGGCGGGGTTTAGCACAGATACGCAGTATTTT.